Listed below are T cell receptor beta chains from one sample, sequenced in a study of blood T cell repertoires in COVID-19. Using immunoSEQ multiplex PCR, the repertoire was profiled, and TCRdb retains in-frame clones only, with some absent. The data show roughly 270,000 clones, with around 90% seen just once and about 9.8% held by the top ten. Sequencing input: peripheral blood. The receptors derive from a man aged 18 to 30 with active or convalescent COVID-19. Each CDR3 is given with its conserved first and last residue. The D gene is left open where the match is weak. Size tells how often a clone was seen (once, few, many) or the class of an expanded clone, and some rows leave it out.

d_call j_call cdr3_length clone_size v_call cdr3_nt cdr3_aa
TRBD1 TRBJ1-2 12 few TRBV11-2 TGTGCCACCCGAAACAGGGGTGGTGGCTACACCTTC CATRNRGGGYTF
TRBD1 TRBJ1-1 13 - TRBV6-5 TGTGCCGGGCTAGGGGGCGCGAACACTGAAGCTTTCTTT CAGLGGANTEAFF
TRBD1 TRBJ2-1 14 - TRBV5-6 TGTGCCAGCAGCTTGTACGACAGGGAAAATGAGCAGTTCTTC CASSLYDRENEQFF
- TRBJ1-1 14 - TRBV7-9 TGTGCCAGCAGCTTAGCGGGGGCCCTCACTGAAGCTTTCTTT CASSLAGALTEAFF
- TRBJ1-3 17 - TRBV4-1 TGCGCCAGCAGCCAAGATCGGGGAGGGGTCCGTGGAAACACCATATATTTT CASSQDRGGVRGNTIYF
- TRBJ1-4 13 - TRBV27 TGTGCCAGCAGTTTGGAGCTTAATGAAAAACTGTTTTTT CASSLELNEKLFF
TRBD1 TRBJ2-3 15 - TRBV7-9 TGTGCCAGCTCCTACGGGACAGGGACCCCAGGTACGCAGTATTTT CASSYGTGTPGTQYF
TRBD2 TRBJ2-1 18 many TRBV9 TGTGCCAGCAGCACTCCTGGAGGAGCGGGGGCGCCTTTGGGTGAGCAGTTCTTC CASSTPGGAGAPLGEQFF
- TRBJ1-2 13 - TRBV6-5 TGTGCCAGCAGTCACAGGGATAACTATGGCTACACCTTC CASSHRDNYGYTF
TRBD1 TRBJ1-5 14 - TRBV7-2 TGTGCCAGCAGCTTAGTACAGGGGAGGCAGCCCCAGCATTTT CASSLVQGRQPQHF
TRBD1 TRBJ1-2 15 - TRBV5-1 TGCGCCAGCAGCTCCCGACAGGGCTTAGACTATGGCTACACCTTC CASSSRQGLDYGYTF
TRBD2 TRBJ2-1 15 - TRBV2 TGTGCCAGCAGTGCTAGCGGTCGCTCCTACAATGAGCAGTTCTTC CASSASGRSYNEQFF
TRBD1 TRBJ1-4 17 - TRBV7-9 TGTGCCAGCAGCTTCCGGGACAGGGGCCCAACTAATGAAAAACTGTTTTTT CASSFRDRGPTNEKLFF
TRBD2 TRBJ2-5 15 - TRBV18 TGTGCCAGCTCACCACCAAACTCCGGGGGGGAGACCCAGTACTTC CASSPPNSGGETQYF
TRBD1 TRBJ1-2 17 - TRBV2 TGTGCCAGCAGTGAATGGTTGACAGGGTTGGTTAACTATGGCTACACCTTC CASSEWLTGLVNYGYTF
TRBD1 TRBJ1-2 15 - TRBV5-1 TGCGCCAGCAGCTTTTCCGGGGACAGGGCGGATGGCTACACCTTC CASSFSGDRADGYTF
TRBD1 TRBJ2-7 17 - TRBV4-3 TGCGCCAGCAGCCAAGGAGTGCTTGGACAGGGCCTTTACGAGCAGTACTTC CASSQGVLGQGLYEQYF
- TRBJ1-1 16 few TRBV13 TGTGCCAGCAGCCCAAATCCCGGGGAGGGAGAGACTGAAGCTTTCTTT CASSPNPGEGETEAFF
- TRBJ1-1 14 - TRBV27 TGTGCCAGCAGTTTAGGCCCCATGAACACTGAAGCTTTCTTT CASSLGPMNTEAFF
- TRBJ1-4 12 - TRBV6-5 TGTGCCAGCGGGGCACCCTGGGGAAAACTGTTTTTT CASGAPWGKLFF
- TRBJ1-5 14 few TRBV2 TGTGCCAGCACAAAGGACAGCCCAAATCAGCCCCAGCATTTT CASTKDSPNQPQHF
TRBD1 TRBJ2-5 15 - TRBV24-1 TGTGCCACCAGTGGAGGTACAGGGGTACAAGAGACCCAGTACTTC CATSGGTGVQETQYF
- TRBJ1-1 12 - TRBV29-1 TGCAGCGTCTTTCCAGGGAATAATGAAGCTTTCTTT CSVFPGNNEAFF
- TRBJ2-7 18 - TRBV24-1 TGTGCCACCAGTGATTTGCCCAGGGGGGCGAACGAGGGCTACGAGCAGTACTTC CATSDLPRGANEGYEQYF
TRBD1 TRBJ2-1 16 - TRBV5-4 TGTGCCAGCAGCCTTCACGCCGGACAGGAGTACAATGAGCAGTTCTTC CASSLHAGQEYNEQFF
- TRBJ2-5 15 - TRBV27 TGTGCCAGCAGTCCAACCAGAGGGATAGAGGAGACCCAGTACTTC CASSPTRGIEETQYF
- TRBJ1-2 17 few TRBV7-2 TGTGCCAGCAGCTTAGTCCCCCGGGGGAGGTCTTTCTATGGCTACACCTTC CASSLVPRGRSFYGYTF
TRBD2 TRBJ2-5 14 - TRBV12-5 TGTGCTAGTGGTTTGGGGCGGGGGGATGAGACCCAGTACTTC CASGLGRGDETQYF
TRBD1 TRBJ2-5 16 - TRBV5-4 TGTGCCAGCAGCGCAACCTGGGACAGGGAACAAGAGACCCAGTACTTC CASSATWDREQETQYF
- TRBJ1-1 12 - TRBV6-2/TRBV6-3 TGTGCCAGCAGTACAGGGATGACTGAAGCTTTCTTT CASSTGMTEAFF
TRBD1 TRBJ1-2 10 once TRBV6-4 TGTGCCGGACAGGGCGATGGCTACACCTTC CAGQGDGYTF
- TRBJ2-1 17 - TRBV7-9 TGTGCCAGCAGCCCAATCCGGACAGACAACTCCTACAATGAGCAGTTCTTC CASSPIRTDNSYNEQFF
- TRBJ1-5 12 - TRBV10-3 TGTGCCATCAGTGAGGGCGGACAGCCCCAGCATTTT CAISEGGQPQHF
TRBD1 TRBJ1-4 13 once TRBV9 TGTGCCAGTAACAGGGGGCCCGATGAAAAACTGTTTTTT CASNRGPDEKLFF
- TRBJ2-5 16 - TRBV3-1/TRBV3-2 TGTGCCAGCAGCCAAGAGATCACGGGTGACCAAGAGACCCAGTACTTC CASSQEITGDQETQYF
- TRBJ1-2 13 - TRBV5-6 TGTGCCAGCAGCTTGTCGGGGGGCGTTGGCTACACCTTC CASSLSGGVGYTF
TRBD2 TRBJ2-5 15 - TRBV7-9 TGTGCCAGCAGCTTAGTCGGGGGGAACCAAGAGACCCAGTACTTC CASSLVGGNQETQYF
- TRBJ2-2 14 - TRBV6-1 TGTGCCAGCAGCGAAGGACTGAACACCGGGGAGCTGTTTTTT CASSEGLNTGELFF
TRBD2 TRBJ2-1 17 - TRBV6-2/TRBV6-3 TGTGCCAGCAGCCAGACTAGCGGGGGGCCATGGTACAATGAGCAGTTCTTC CASSQTSGGPWYNEQFF
- TRBJ1-1 14 - TRBV6-5 TGTGCCAGCAGCCTGGAGGGCATGAACACTGAAGCTTTCTTT CASSLEGMNTEAFF
- TRBJ2-5 12 - TRBV5-4 TGTGCCAGCAGCGGCCGCGGGGAGACCCAGTACTTC CASSGRGETQYF
TRBD2 TRBJ2-1 12 - TRBV12-3/TRBV12-4 TGTGCCAGCAGTGGACTAGCGCGGGGGAAGTTCTTC CASSGLARGKFF